This T cell receptor beta chain was sequenced during a study of cytomegalovirus exposure and HLA in healthy donors. General study findings and limits: The classifier was said to identify cytomegalovirus status with high specificity and sensitivity. Common viral pathogens seemed to be connected with several of the most significant clusters, according to a later analysis. An ancestry cluster, one associated with Asian ancestry, reportedly showed fewer N-insertions than the approximately 700-donor mean in a later analysis.

Turning to this clone: No antigen is known for it.

In the PCR, 60 Vbeta and 13 Jbeta primers were used. The assay was immunoSEQ multiplex PCR, and TCRdb's table has in-frame clones only and misses some. In the table there are over 50,000 clones, more than 70% of which are singletons. The CDR3 totals 17 residues. V lost 2 bases and J lost 2; bases outside the gene matches: 10. CDR1 and CDR2 (germline): KGHSH, LQKENI. The chain employs TRBV18 and TRBJ1-1; TRBD1 aligns across 8 bases. This sequence was found in a man aged 45-60 years in good health and CMV-seropositive. Sequencing input: PBMCs. CDR3 nucleotide sequence: TGTGCCAGCTCACCAAGGACGTCTGGACAGGGAAACACTGAAGCTTTCTTT. It specifies CASSPRTSGQGNTEAFF.